This T cell receptor (beta chain) was identified in a study of blood T cells in healthy people across ages (dated by TCRdb to between 2014 and 2016). Regarding the complete study: In model experiments, roughly one uniquely barcoded TCR beta cDNA molecule per two T cells was captured by template switching. To avoid experimental bias, donors of different ages were randomly spread across the sequencing lanes. The donors were split into four age groups: young (average approximately 16 years), middle-aged (39), aged (more than 55) and long-lived (under 85). For two donors (one aged 18 to 30 and one aged 80 or older), the study analyzed two additional independent replicas of 1 million unique cDNA reads from the same blood draw. The study measured age-related changes in TCR beta repertoire diversity using deep sequencing normalized with unique cDNA molecular identifiers.

Receptor libraries were prepared by 5' RACE. The listed sequencing device is Illumina HiSeq 2500. A second PCR of roughly 6 to 11 cycles was run with a J-beta primer mix and a sample-barcoded 5' primer. A unique molecular identifier was introduced onto each TCR beta cDNA molecule by a template-switch 5' adaptor carrying 12 random nucleotides. At least 3 million CDR3-containing paired-end reads were obtained from each sample. The Mint cDNA synthesis kit, primed by a TRBC-specific oligonucleotide, was used to synthesize first-strand cDNA from all RNA. Following uracil-DNA glycosylase treatment, a first 18-cycle PCR with universal primers M1SS and BC2_uni_R was performed on all cDNA. The published analysis was carried out like this. Each sample was normalized by randomly selecting 1 million high-quality reads, each carrying a distinct molecular identifier. Instead of being binned into consensus sequences, reads that shared molecular identifiers were thrown out. CDR3 identification, clonotype clustering and error correction used MiTCR with a Q25 quality threshold and the strictest error-elimination algorithm. A nonparametric unseen species model with Euler transformation was used to estimate lower-bound total TCR beta diversity. TCRdb ran its own pipeline on the public reads, namely fastp trimming at Q25 and MiXCR clone calling, and kept in-frame beta chains. CDR3 protein duplicates are merged, each entry listing the most common genes and DNA. None of the V and J calls come from the authors' own analysis; TCRdb made them. The sample contains 1.5 million to 2 million distinct CDR3 sequences, less than 50% of them found a single time. The ten top clones hold over 2% of the sample.

Systemically healthy Caucasian individuals from Russia, around 39 in total and aged roughly 6 to 100 years, were included as donors. Each donor gave 8.5 to 10 milliliters of peripheral blood, collected into EDTA-treated Vacutainer tubes. Ficoll-Paque density-gradient centrifugation was used to isolate PBMCs, with at least 7 million obtained per sample. Total RNA was extracted from PBMCs with Trizol reagent, with at least 6 micrograms obtained per sample. For every donor, flow cytometry on a PBMC aliquot measured the percentage of naive CD45RAhigh/CD27high T cells. This clonotype has a handful of counts. What antigen it recognizes has not been identified. Per-base qualities were not stored, and no clone one base away is much larger. Taken from the germline V gene, the CDR1 and CDR2 loops are MDHEN and SYDVKM. V is reduced by 2 bases and J by 4 bases, leaving a spacing of 15 bases between them. From its cysteine to its phenylalanine, the CDR3 spans 15 amino acids. The read is trimmed to its CDR3 DNA, 45 bases read in frame from base 1.

On the study overall, not on this receptor specifically: Because donor CMV infection status was unknown, age-related changes in expanded clonotypes were potentially confounded. The percentage of naive T cells measured by flow cytometry correlated strongly with observed TCR beta diversity. Estimates of total diversity from one million sequenced T cells were regarded as lower bounds and underestimates. Compared with the aged group, more naive CD4+ T cells, fewer expanded clones and increased TCR diversity were shown by the long-lived group, suggesting age selection. Since profiling was done on bulk unsorted PBMCs, naive and antigen-experienced compartments could not be conclusively compared. As age increased, observed TCR beta diversity per million T cells dropped in a roughly linear way, and a significant reduction was already evident by age 40.

Recombination joined TRBV28 with TRBJ2-7; a tentative D match to TRBD2 spans 6 bases. Sequencing used blood. The TCR was taken from a woman aged 40 to 55 in good health. The DNA reads TGTGCCAGCAGTTTAGGGGGGATTTTCGGGTACGAGCAGTACTTC. Its protein product is CASSLGGIFGYEQYF.